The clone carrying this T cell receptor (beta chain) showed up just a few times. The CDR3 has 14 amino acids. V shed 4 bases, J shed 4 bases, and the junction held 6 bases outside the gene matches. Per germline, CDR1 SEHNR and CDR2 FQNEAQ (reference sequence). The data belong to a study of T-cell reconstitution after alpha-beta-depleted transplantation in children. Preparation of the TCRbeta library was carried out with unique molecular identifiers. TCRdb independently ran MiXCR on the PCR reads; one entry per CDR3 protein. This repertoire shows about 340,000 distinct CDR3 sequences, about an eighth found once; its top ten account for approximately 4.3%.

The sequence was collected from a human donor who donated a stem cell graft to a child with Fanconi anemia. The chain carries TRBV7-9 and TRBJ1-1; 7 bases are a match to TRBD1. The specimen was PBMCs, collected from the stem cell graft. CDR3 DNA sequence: TGTGCCAGCAGCTCCGACAGGGTGAGCACTGAAGCTTTCTTT. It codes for CASSSDRVSTEAFF.